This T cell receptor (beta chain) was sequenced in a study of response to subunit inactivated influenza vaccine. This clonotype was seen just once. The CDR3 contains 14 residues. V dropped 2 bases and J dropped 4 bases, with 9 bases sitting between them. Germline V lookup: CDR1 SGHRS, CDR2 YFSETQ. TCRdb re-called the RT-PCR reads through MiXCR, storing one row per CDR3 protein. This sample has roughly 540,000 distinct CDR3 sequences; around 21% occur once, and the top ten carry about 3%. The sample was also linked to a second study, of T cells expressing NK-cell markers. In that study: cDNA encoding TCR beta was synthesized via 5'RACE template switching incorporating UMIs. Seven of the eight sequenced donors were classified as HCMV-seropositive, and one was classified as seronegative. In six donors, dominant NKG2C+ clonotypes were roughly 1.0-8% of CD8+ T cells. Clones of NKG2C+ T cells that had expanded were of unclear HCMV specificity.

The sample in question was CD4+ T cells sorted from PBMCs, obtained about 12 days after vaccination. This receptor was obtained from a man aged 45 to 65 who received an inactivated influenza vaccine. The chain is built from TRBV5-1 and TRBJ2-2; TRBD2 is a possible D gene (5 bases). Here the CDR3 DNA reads TGCGCCAGCAGCTTCCGGGGAAGCACCGGGGAGCTGTTTTTT. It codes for CASSFRGSTGELFF.